Listed here is a single T cell receptor beta chain. The clone's antigen remains unknown. Base qualities are not provided; no much larger clone lies one nucleotide away. Library preparation was by the immunoSEQ multiplex PCR assay. For the multiplex PCR, a mixture combining 60 forward primers for TCR Vbeta segments and 13 reverse primers for TCR Jbeta segments was used. A multiplex PCR assay on genomic DNA amplified the CDR3 region of rearranged TCR beta genes. On the Illumina HiSeq System, the amplified TCR beta libraries were sequenced as 87-base-pair reads. Concerning the study's data processing: In a later analysis, tens of millions of unique TCR beta chains were counted across the 650 to 700 repertoires, and roughly 11 million of these chains were shared by at least two donors. To remove PCR and sequencing errors, raw reads were error-corrected and collapsed into unique sequences using a nearest-neighbor algorithm that merged closely related sequences. To assign V, D and J gene segments, CDR3 sequences were aligned to IMGT reference sequences. Each retained sequence needed at least a six-nucleotide match to both a V gene segment and a J gene segment. A rearrangement counted as productive if the CDR3 had no stop codons and remained in frame with V and J, and every other rearrangement counted as non-productive. CDR3 was defined according to IMGT convention as the region running from the second conserved V-encoded cysteine to the conserved J-encoded phenylalanine. In an earlier analysis of more than 550 of the donors, sequences lacking an unambiguous match to a single V gene segment were excluded. In an earlier analysis of several hundred of the donors, a V segment was called functional when productive rearrangements were above 56.7%, and segregating when the standard deviation between donors exceeded 5%. A statistical classification framework was built for diagnosing cytomegalovirus status from the catalog of TCR beta chain sequences. In a later analysis, V and J genes were assigned by comparing TCR nucleotide sequences against IMGT/GENE-DB human TR gene sequences. The TCRdist pipeline was used in a later analysis to assign CDR3 sequences and most-parsimonious VDJ recombination scenarios. A later analysis defined each TCR beta chain by its CDR3 amino acid sequence plus V-gene family, and excluded reads lacking a unique V-gene family. A later analysis removed several hundred highly shared, low-generation-probability nucleotide sequences to deal with suspected cross-contamination and a sequencing artifact. For each public chain, a later analysis derived a clonal expansion index from normalized ranks of inferred template counts within each repertoire. In a later analysis, generation probabilities were computed using a VDJ recombination model fitted to out-of-frame rearrangements, and the results were checked against IGoR. In a later analysis, hypergeometric tests were used to score TCR-TCR, TCR-HLA and TCR-CMV co-occurrence, with a repertoire-size bias correction applied to TCR pairs. To estimate false discovery rates, a later analysis permuted the HLA or CMV assignments 20 times. In a later analysis, co-occurring TCRs were grouped with DBSCAN, and TCRdist sequence similarity was added when clustering was performed within HLA-allele-positive subsets. For co-occurrence clustering, repertoires with fewer than 30,000 or more than 120,000 public chains were excluded, along with four or five repertoires with anomalous nucleotide sharing. Here the immuneACCESS table is served through TCRdb, limited to in-frame sequences with V and J called. Missing clones are a known gap in these copies; in checked studies unresolved V genes cover under half, and the rest lacks a known reason. V, J and clone size are those of that table, while D and trimming were read from the DNA. The sample records about 280,000 clones, roughly 89% of which are singletons. The ten largest make up about 2% of the sample.

This entry belongs to a study of cytomegalovirus exposure and HLA in healthy donors (dated by TCRdb to about 2017). About the study as a whole: An earlier analysis of several hundred of the donors reported roughly 300 Gb of sequence data and roughly 120 million unique TCR beta sequences obtained from around 190 million T cells. About five DR-DQ haplotypes were handled as single units for association and clustering because linkage in the cohort was strong. The number of donors typed differed by locus, with about 629-630 for A, B, C, DRB1 and DQB1, approximately 500 for DQA1, 600 to 610 for DPA1, and 400 to 490 for DPB1. Of the approximately 400 genotyped donors, roughly 85% fell in the genetic ancestry cluster associated with self-reported Caucasian donors. An earlier analysis of some 600 of the donors applied high-throughput TCR beta sequencing to assess whether each TCR beta V gene segment acted as functional or pseudogenic. The study aimed to test whether signatures of past pathogen exposure could be identified by cataloging public T cell receptors. To study patterns of TCR occurrence, a later analysis re-analyzed previously published TCR beta repertoires from 500 to 850 donors and added high-resolution HLA genotyping. Donor age, sex, ethnicity and CMV serostatus were collected together with the repertoire data. A separate validation cohort of 100 to 150 different subjects was used in addition to the roughly 700-subject first cohort. All discovery cohort repertoires had been generated on a single sequencing platform. Both class I and class II loci were covered by HLA typing, at four-digit resolution. Among roughly 400 genotyped donors of the cohort, an average of roughly 240,000 unique TCR beta nucleotide sequences were sequenced per donor, roughly 20% of them non-productive. An early release covering roughly 600 HLA-typed donors comprised about 310 gigabases of sequencing data and approximately 80 million unique TCR sequences. Using immunosequencing, the study profiled T cell repertoires from approximately 700 subjects and related those repertoires to cytomegalovirus serostatus. Rather than using new phenotypic data, the later analysis identified candidate immune exposures from TCR beta sequences and from how often those sequences occurred across donors. In a later genetic analysis, genome-wide SNP genotypes for about three fifths of the roughly 670 donors were used, and that subset was treated as a discovery cohort. High-throughput TCR immunosequencing, statistical association of individual TCRs with disease status, and machine learning were combined to predict cytomegalovirus infection status.

Summary of the overall study and its limitations: Linkage disequilibrium might explain the correlated functional status among segregating V segments, but an unknown experimental factor could not be excluded. A total of fewer than 200 TCR beta chains were listed by the study as associated with cytomegalovirus. An earlier analysis of 450 to 750 of the donors showed that most TCR beta V segments appeared in productive rearrangements either about 87% or about 30% of the time, which broadly matched IMGT annotations. In a later analysis, the rate of TCR association differed among HLA loci, with DRB1 alleles having the most associated TCRs and HLA-C alleles having the fewest. In both the original and validation cohorts, the classifier was reported to diagnose cytomegalovirus status with high specificity and sensitivity. Because the 87-base-pair reads could not distinguish some IMGT-functional V segments, including TRBV6-2 and TRBV6-3, those segments were excluded. HLA typing was unavailable for some donors at each locus, so association tests used only the typed subset. Most TCR sequences were seen in very few donors, while some public TCRs were found in many individuals. The cohort was sequenced for TCR beta chains only, and without alpha or paired-chain data the features that could be detected were limited. An association between a missense DCLRE1C variant and V-gene and J-gene trimming of TCR beta chains was found in a later genetic analysis and replicated in an independent cohort. A further reported finding was that TCR beta sequences accurately predicted the HLA-A and HLA-B alleles for most subjects in the first cohort. In a later genetic analysis, fewer N-insertions in productive TCRs were reported among donors in an Asian-associated ancestry cluster than the roughly 700-donor mean. Because counts were too low, 15 to 20 rarely observed V segments, including chromosome 9 orphons, were excluded from the earlier analysis of around 640 of the donors. Presence/absence analyses assumed roughly uniform sequencing depth across donors, an assumption that may not hold. Strong co-occurrence of HLA alleles, especially DR and DQ, made assigning TCR associations to individual alleles difficult. It was suggested by the authors that the approach could potentially be generalized to other disease states and immunological phenotypes. A few of the identified cytomegalovirus-associated TCR beta chains were confirmed in vitro to be specific for cytomegalovirus antigens. The sequencing pipeline was judged likely to have produced a cluster of highly shared sequence variants as a technical artifact. A later analysis found that HLA-associated TCR beta chains were more clonally expanded and had lower generation probabilities than equally common non-associated chains. According to a later analysis, parvovirus B19, influenza, CMV and Epstein-Barr virus appeared linked to several top co-occurrence clusters. In a later analysis, about 17,000 TCR beta sequences were associated with specific HLA alleles at a false discovery rate of 0.05. For the cohort, immune exposure information was limited to CMV serostatus. According to a later analysis, most CMV-associated TCR beta chains appeared to be HLA-restricted, and the HLA associations seemed to be driven largely by CMV exposure.

From a lookup of the germline V gene, CDR1 and CDR2 are SGHDN and FVKESK. V is clipped by 4 bases and J by 2 bases, and the sequence between their germline boundaries is 12 bases long. Inclusive of the bounding cysteine and phenylalanine, the CDR3 is 15 residues long. This entry keeps only the CDR3 DNA: 45 bases, framed from base 1. In total, over 600 healthy bone marrow donors made up the cohort. All cohort members were sampled while nominally healthy, although unrecorded immune exposures were likely present. The donor was CMV seronegative and was included in the group of 352 seronegative cohort members. A peripheral blood sample was collected from each donor, and TCR beta sequencing was performed on peripheral blood mononuclear cells. The Qiagen DNeasy Blood Extraction Kit was used to extract genomic DNA from the blood cell samples.

The sequenced material came from PBMCs. The clonotype originates from a woman younger than 30 in good health and CMV-seronegative. Recombination connected TRBV14 to TRBJ1-5, with no confidently assigned D gene. The DNA is TGTGCCAGCAGCCCGAAGAGCGGGGGCAATCAGCCCCAGCATTTT. Its translation reads: CASSPKSGGNQPQHF.